Below, 13 T cell receptor beta chains from the same sample are listed, as sequenced in a study of shared T cell receptors in the human thymus. Sequencing used immunoSEQ multiplex PCR; TCRdb keeps in-frame clones, though not all of them. The data show approximately 730,000 clones, roughly 88% seen once. These data were also reused for a study on human thymus T cells.

The sample comprised thymocytes. The receptors shown here come from a girl in the first two years of life with a congenital heart defect.

The chain has TRBV7-2 and TRBJ2-5; 13 bases match TRBD2. After removal of 5 bases from V and 2 bases from J, the junction contained 5 bases not matched to a gene. CDR1 is SGHTA, CDR2 FQGNSA, per germline. The CDR3 is 16 amino acids. CDR3 sequence reads: CASSITSGGVQETQYF. In DNA, the CDR3 is TGTGCCAGCAGCATAACTAGCGGGGGGGTGCAAGAGACCCAGTACTTC.

The rearrangement joins TRBV19 to TRBJ1-5; 8 bases map to TRBD1. V dropped 4 bases and J dropped 2; count of bases not matched to a gene: 13. The CDR3 is 18 residues long. Per germline, CDR1 LNHDA and CDR2 SQIVND (reference sequence). The CDR3 protein is CASSTVGQGAYGNQPQHF. In nucleotides, the CDR3 is TGTGCCAGTAGTACCGTCGGACAGGGAGCATATGGCAATCAGCCCCAGCATTTT.

The chain is built from TRBV4-1 and TRBJ1-1, with D possibly being TRBD1 (6 bases). The CDR3 contains 19 residues. The germline V gene encodes CDR1 MGHRA and CDR2 YSYEKL. Deletions cut 2 bases from V and 5 bases from J, with 27 bases between. CDR3 in DNA: TGCGCCAGCAGCCAATTAACTGGGGGCCGTAAACCGTTCGTAACTGAAGCTTTCTTT. Translating gives CASSQLTGGRKPFVTEAFF.

The chain couples TRBV15 to TRBJ2-5, with 9 bases identical to TRBD1. The CDR3 totals 17 residues. Germline V lookup: CDR1 LNHNV, CDR2 YYDKDF (reference sequence). The junction had 8 bases not matched to a gene; V was cut back by 0 bases and J by 3 bases. CDR3 sequence reads: CATSRDGPGQGKETQYF. In nucleotides, the CDR3 is TGTGCCACCAGCAGAGATGGGCCGGGACAGGGCAAAGAGACCCAGTACTTC.

V is TRBV6-1 and J is TRBJ1-2; the D gene is possibly TRBD1 (6 bases). Trimming pared 3 bases from V and 7 bases from J, leaving 30 bases between. CDR1 is MNHNS and CDR2 is SASEGT in the germline V gene. The CDR3 runs to 19 residues. In nucleotides, the CDR3 is TGTGCCAGCAGTGATCGACCCGGGACATTCATTTTCGTTGGGTGTGGCTACACCTTC. Residues: CASSDRPGTFIFVGCGYTF.

This chain links TRBV15 with TRBJ2-5, with D possibly being TRBD1 (5 bases). The germline gives CDR1 LNHNV, CDR2 YYDKDF (reference sequence). V was pared by 1 base and J by 4 bases, with 13 bases between. The CDR3 is 15 residues long. CDR3 sequence (DNA): TGTGCCACCAGCAGAGTAGGCCAGGGTCTAGAGACCCAGTACTTC. Residues: CATSRVGQGLETQYF.

CDR3 sequence: CASSAALRDRGTSRVYEQYF. The CDR3 DNA sequence: TGTGCCAGTAGTGCCGCCCTTCGGGACAGGGGGACGTCGAGGGTCTACGAGCAGTACTTC. This chain connects TRBV19 to TRBJ2-7; 11 bases fit TRBD1. Germline V gives CDR1 LNHDA, CDR2 SQIVND (reference sequence). The trim removed 5 bases at V and 3 bases at J, leaving 21 bases unmatched. CDR3 length: 20 amino acids. Using reference TRBV19 and TRBJ2-7 for the parts outside the CDR3, the full variable domain is DGGITQSPKYLFRKEGQNVTLSCEQNLNHDAMYWYRQDPGQGLRLIYYSQIVNDFQKGDIAEGYSVSREKKESFPLTVTSAQKNPTAFYLCASSAALRDRGTSRVYEQYFGPGTRLTVT.

The chain is built from TRBV28 and TRBJ1-5, with 7 bases identical to TRBD1. CDR1 is MDHEN and CDR2 is SYDVKM in the germline V gene. The CDR3 is 15 amino acids. V shed 6 bases, J shed 3 bases, and the junction held 8 bases outside the gene matches. DNA for the CDR3: TGTGCCAGCAGCTCGCCGGGACAGTTCAATCAGCCCCAGCATTTT. This sequence encodes CASSSPGQFNQPQHF.

The V and J genes are TRBV6-1 and TRBJ1-4, with 9 bases identical to TRBD1. J lost 7 bases, V lost 4 bases, and 19 bases had no gene match. Per the germline V gene, CDR1 is MNHNS and CDR2 is SASEGT. The CDR3 has 19 residues. The CDR3 DNA sequence: TGTGCCAGCAGTGTCCTAACCCCTACCCGAACAGGGGGCGGTGAAAAACTGTTTTTT. Amino acid sequence: CASSVLTPTRTGGGEKLFF.

CDR3 sequence reads: CASGLVDTREFKAYSNQPQHF. The CDR3 coding sequence is TGTGCTAGTGGTTTGGTCGATACCAGGGAATTTAAAGCGTATAGCAATCAGCCCCAGCATTTT. This sequence joins TRBV12-5 and TRBJ1-5; D is perhaps TRBD1 (5 bases). CDR1 is LGHNT and CDR2 is FRNRAP in the germline V gene. The CDR3 spans 21 residues. Trimming left V 0 bases short and J 0 bases short, with 24 bases between.

The CDR3 DNA reads TGTGCCAGCAGCTCCCCCCAGACAGGGGATCCCACTGAAGCTTTCTTT. It specifies CASSSPQTGDPTEAFF. V gene TRBV13 combines with J gene TRBJ1-1, with 8 positions matching TRBD1. Germline-derived CDR1 and CDR2 are PRHDT and FYEKMQ (reference sequence). The CDR3 loop spans 16 amino acids. The V and J ends lost 4 bases and 4 bases, in that order; junction bases with no gene match: 11.

V and J are TRBV7-2 and TRBJ1-1, with 7 bases aligning to TRBD1. J lost 4 bases, V lost 1 base, and 9 bases had no gene match. Germline CDR1 reads SGHTA; CDR2 reads FQGNSA. The CDR3 spans 16 residues. Here the CDR3 DNA reads TGTGCCAGCAGCTTAGTGGTGGGACAGCCGATCACTGAAGCTTTCTTT. It is translated as CASSLVVGQPITEAFF.

The CDR3 spells CASSVTGGKGGTEAFF. The CDR3 DNA reads as TGTGCCAGCAGCGTCACGGGGGGGAAGGGAGGCACTGAAGCTTTCTTT. V usage is TRBV7-6 and J usage is TRBJ1-1; perhaps TRBD1 as D (5 bases). This CDR3 is built from 16 residues. V lost 5 bases, J lost 4 bases, and 20 bases lay in between. Germline V lookup: CDR1 SGHVS, CDR2 FNYEAQ.